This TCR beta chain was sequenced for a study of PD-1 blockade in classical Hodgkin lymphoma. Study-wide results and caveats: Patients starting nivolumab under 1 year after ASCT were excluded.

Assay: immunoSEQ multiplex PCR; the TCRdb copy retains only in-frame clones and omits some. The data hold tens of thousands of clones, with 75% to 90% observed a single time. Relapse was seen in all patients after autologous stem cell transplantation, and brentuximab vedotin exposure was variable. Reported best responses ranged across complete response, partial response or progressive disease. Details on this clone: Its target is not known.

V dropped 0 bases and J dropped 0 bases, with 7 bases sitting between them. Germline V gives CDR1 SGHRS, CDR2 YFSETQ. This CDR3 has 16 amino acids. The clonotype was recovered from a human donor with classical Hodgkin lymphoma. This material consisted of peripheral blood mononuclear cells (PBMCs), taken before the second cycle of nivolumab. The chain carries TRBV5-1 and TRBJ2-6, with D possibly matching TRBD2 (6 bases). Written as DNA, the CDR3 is TGCGCCAGCAGCTTGGACGGGAGCTCTGGGGCCAACGTCCTGACTTTC. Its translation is CASSLDGSSGANVLTF.